The clone carrying this TCR beta chain is a singleton in its sample. Its antigen is undetermined. Measured with immunoSEQ multiplex PCR; TCRdb has only the in-frame clones, and not every one. Among more than 13,000 clones listed, roughly 70% were seen once. The sample belongs to a study of vaccination effects on CD4 cells after COVID-19. Across the whole study: Post-vaccine sampling took place a median of 72 days after the second dose. Study-level points and caveats: Convalescent patients were scarce, and early post-infection timepoints were absent. Healthy vaccinees showed cross-reactivity with common cold coronaviruses in only 1 of 255 vaccine-induced clones.

Trimming stripped 4 bases from V and 10 bases from J, with 14 bases between. Germline V gene sequence: CDR1 LNHDA, CDR2 SQIVND (reference sequence). The CDR3 runs to 14 residues. Within the ViraFEST assay, antigen-specific CD4+ T cells underwent expansion with viral peptide pools prior to sequencing. Isolation of CD4+ T cells took place after less than twelve days of culture. Participants got two doses of BNT162b2 or mRNA-1273 vaccine. Replacing half the medium with IL-2 medium was done on days 3 and 7. This chain joins TRBV19 and TRBJ1-6; possibly TRBD1 for D (6 bases). The specimen was CD4+ T cells from PBMCs cultured with HCoV-NL63 spike peptides, collected after COVID-19 vaccination. The clonotype was recovered from a human donor who received a COVID-19 vaccine. CDR3 nucleotides: TGTGCCAGTAGTAGTCACAGGGAGCGCTCACCCCTCCACTTT. It translates to CASSSHRERSPLHF. The full variable domain, completed using reference TRBV19 and TRBJ1-6, is DGGITQSPKYLFRKEGQNVTLSCEQNLNHDAMYWYRQDPGQGLRLIYYSQIVNDFQKGDIAEGYSVSREKKESFPLTVTSAQKNPTAFYLCASSSHRERSPLHFGNGTRLTVT.